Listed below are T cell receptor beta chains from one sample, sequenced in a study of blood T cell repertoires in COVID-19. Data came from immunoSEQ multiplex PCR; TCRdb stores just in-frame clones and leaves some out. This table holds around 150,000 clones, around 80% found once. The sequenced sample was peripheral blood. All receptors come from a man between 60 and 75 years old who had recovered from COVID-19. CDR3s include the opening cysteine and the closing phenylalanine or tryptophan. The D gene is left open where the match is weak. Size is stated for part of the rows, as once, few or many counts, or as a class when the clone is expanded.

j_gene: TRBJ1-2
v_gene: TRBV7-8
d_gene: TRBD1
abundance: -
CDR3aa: CASSTPTGGSYGYTF
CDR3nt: TGTGCCAGCAGCACACCTACAGGGGGGAGCTATGGCTACACCTTC

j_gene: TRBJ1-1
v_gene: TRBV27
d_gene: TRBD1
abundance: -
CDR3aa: CASSTTGTGGITEAFF
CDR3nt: TGTGCCAGCAGTACAACCGGGACAGGGGGCATCACTGAAGCTTTCTTT

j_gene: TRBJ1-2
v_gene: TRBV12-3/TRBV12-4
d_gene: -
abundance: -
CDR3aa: CASSLSQNYGYTF
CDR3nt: TGTGCCAGCAGTTTATCCCAGAACTATGGCTACACCTTC

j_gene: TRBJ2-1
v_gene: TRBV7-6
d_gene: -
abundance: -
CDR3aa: CASSPRGRSYNEQFF
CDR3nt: TGTGCCAGCAGCCCTAGAGGAAGGTCCTACAATGAGCAGTTCTTC

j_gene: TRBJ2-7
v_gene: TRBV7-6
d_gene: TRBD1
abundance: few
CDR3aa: CASSQPPGQGDEQYF
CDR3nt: TGTGCCAGCAGCCAACCACCCGGACAGGGGGACGAGCAGTACTTC

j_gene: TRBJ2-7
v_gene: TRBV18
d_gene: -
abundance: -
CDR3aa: CASSLEDEQYF
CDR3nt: TGTGCCAGCTCCTTAGAAGACGAGCAGTACTTC

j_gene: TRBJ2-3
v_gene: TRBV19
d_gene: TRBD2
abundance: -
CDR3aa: CASSRTRTDTQYF
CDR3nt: TGTGCCAGTAGCCGGACTAGGACAGATACGCAGTATTTT

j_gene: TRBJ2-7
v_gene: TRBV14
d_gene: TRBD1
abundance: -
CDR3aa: CASSFPGTGPGKQYF
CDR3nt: TGTGCCAGCAGCTTTCCCGGGACAGGGCCTGGGAAGCAGTACTTC

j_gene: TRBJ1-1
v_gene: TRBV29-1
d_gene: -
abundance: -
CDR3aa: CSVERGEEAFF
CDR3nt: TGCAGCGTTGAACGGGGAGAGGAGGCTTTCTTT

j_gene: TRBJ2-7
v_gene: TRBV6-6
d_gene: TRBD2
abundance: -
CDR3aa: CASSWGAGEEEQYF
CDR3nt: TGTGCCAGCAGTTGGGGAGCGGGAGAGGAAGAGCAGTACTTC

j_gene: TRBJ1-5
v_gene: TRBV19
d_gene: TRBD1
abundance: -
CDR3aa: CASSIPPGTVNQPQHF
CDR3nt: TGTGCCAGTAGTATTCCACCCGGGACAGTTAATCAGCCCCAGCATTTT

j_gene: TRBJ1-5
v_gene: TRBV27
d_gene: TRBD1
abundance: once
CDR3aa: CASSHRGSNQPQHF
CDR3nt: TGTGCCAGCAGCCACAGGGGGTCCAATCAGCCCCAGCATTTT

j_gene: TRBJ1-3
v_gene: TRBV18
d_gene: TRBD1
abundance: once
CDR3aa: CASSLHGPGTASSGNTIYF
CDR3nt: TGTGCCAGCTCACTCCACGGTCCCGGGACAGCGAGCTCTGGAAACACCATATATTTT

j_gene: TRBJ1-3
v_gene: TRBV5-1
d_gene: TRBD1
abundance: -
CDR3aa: CASSLTGTGNSGNTIYF
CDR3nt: TGCGCCAGCAGCTTGACCGGGACAGGGAACTCTGGAAACACCATATATTTT

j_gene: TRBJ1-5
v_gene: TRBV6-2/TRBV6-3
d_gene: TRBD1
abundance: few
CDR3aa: CASSLSGQGASQPQHF
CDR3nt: TGTGCCAGCAGTTTGTCTGGACAGGGGGCCTCCCAGCCCCAGCATTTT

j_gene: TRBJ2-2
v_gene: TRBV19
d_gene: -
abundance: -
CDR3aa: CAHREVPNTGELFF
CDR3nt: TGTGCCCATAGGGAGGTGCCGAACACCGGGGAGCTGTTTTTT

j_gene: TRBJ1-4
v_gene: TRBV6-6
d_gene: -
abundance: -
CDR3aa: CASSSRASNEKLFF
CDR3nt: TGTGCCAGCAGTTCGAGAGCGTCTAATGAAAAACTGTTTTTT

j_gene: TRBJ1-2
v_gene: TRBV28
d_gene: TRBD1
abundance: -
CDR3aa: CASSGRDRLIYTF
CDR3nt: TGTGCCAGCAGTGGCCGGGACAGGTTAATATACACCTTC

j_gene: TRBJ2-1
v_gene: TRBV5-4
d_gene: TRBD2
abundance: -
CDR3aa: CASSLGTSGGGNEQFF
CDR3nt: TGTGCCAGCAGCTTGGGGACTAGCGGGGGCGGGAATGAGCAGTTCTTC

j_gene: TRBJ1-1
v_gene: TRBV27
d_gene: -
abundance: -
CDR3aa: CASSLYRVVNTEAFF
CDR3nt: TGTGCCAGCAGTTTATACAGGGTCGTGAACACTGAAGCTTTCTTT

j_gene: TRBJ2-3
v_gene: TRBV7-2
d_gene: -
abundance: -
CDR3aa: CASSWISGDTQYF
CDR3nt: TGTGCCAGCAGCTGGATCTCAGGAGATACGCAGTATTTT

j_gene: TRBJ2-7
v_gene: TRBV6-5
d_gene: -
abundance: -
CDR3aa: CASSYSMGTLYEQYF
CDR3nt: TGTGCCAGCAGTTACTCCATGGGGACACTTTACGAGCAGTACTTC

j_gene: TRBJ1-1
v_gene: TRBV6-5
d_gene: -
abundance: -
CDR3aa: CASSLSIGRVAGAFF
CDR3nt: TGTGCCAGCAGTTTATCAATAGGGCGGGTCGCTGGCGCTTTCTTT

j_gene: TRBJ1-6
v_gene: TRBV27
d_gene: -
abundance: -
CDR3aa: CASSLTGSYNSPLHF
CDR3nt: TGTGCCAGCAGTTTAACAGGTTCCTATAATTCACCCCTCCACTTT

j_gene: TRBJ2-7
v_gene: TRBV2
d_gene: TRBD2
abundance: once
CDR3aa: CASSGGLAGATSSYEQYF
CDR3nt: TGTGCCAGCAGTGGAGGACTAGCGGGGGCCACGAGCTCCTACGAGCAGTACTTC

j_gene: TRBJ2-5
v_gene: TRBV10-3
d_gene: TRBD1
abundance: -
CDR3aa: CAISESTGTGGAETQYF
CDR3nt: TGTGCCATCAGTGAGTCCACCGGGACAGGGGGCGCGGAGACCCAGTACTTC

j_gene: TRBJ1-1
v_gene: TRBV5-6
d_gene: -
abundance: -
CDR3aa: CASSLTTNTEAFF
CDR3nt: TGTGCCAGCAGCCTCACGACAAACACTGAAGCTTTCTTT

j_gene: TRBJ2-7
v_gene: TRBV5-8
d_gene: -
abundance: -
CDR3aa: CASSFGQGSPGYEQYF
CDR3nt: TGTGCCAGCAGCTTTGGGCAGGGGTCCCCAGGCTACGAGCAGTACTTC